A selection of T cell receptor beta chains follows, all from one sample in a study of blood T cell repertoires in COVID-19. The protocol was immunoSEQ multiplex PCR, while the TCRdb copy is restricted to in-frame clones and leaves out a portion. The table lists 350,000 to 400,000 clones, over 75% of them singletons. Sequenced: PBMCs or T cells enriched from blood (not recorded which). The receptors shown here come from a woman aged 25 to 39 who had recovered from COVID-19. The CDR3 runs from the conserved cysteine through the conserved F or W. The D gene is left open where the match is weak. Expanded clones get a size class; other rows say once, few or many, or leave the size out.

14	-	TRBV27	-	TRBJ1-5	TGTGCCAGCAGTTTATCAGGCACCCAGCGGCCCCAGCATTTT	CASSLSGTQRPQHF
14	-	TRBV28	-	TRBJ2-7	TGTGCCAGCAGTTTGGCGGGACTCAGCTACGAGCAGTACTTC	CASSLAGLSYEQYF
14	-	TRBV19	TRBD1	TRBJ2-7	TGTGCCAGTAATACAGGGGACGGCTCCTACGAGCAGTACTTC	CASNTGDGSYEQYF
13	once	TRBV3-1/TRBV3-2	-	TRBJ1-6	TGTGCCAGCAGCCGGGGGACACTTTCACCCCTCCACTTT	CASSRGTLSPLHF
15	once	TRBV5-4	-	TRBJ1-1	TGTGCCAGCAGCTCCCCGGAGCAGGGAGGAACTGAAGCTTTCTTT	CASSSPEQGGTEAFF
19	-	TRBV4-1	TRBD1	TRBJ1-5	TGCGCCAGCAGCCAAGATCTCGGGACAGGGAAATGGGACAATCAGCCCCAGCATTTT	CASSQDLGTGKWDNQPQHF
13	once	TRBV28	-	TRBJ1-4	TGTGCCAGCAGTCGGGGATTTGGGGAAAAACTGTTTTTT	CASSRGFGEKLFF
13	-	TRBV7-9	TRBD1	TRBJ1-1	TGTGCCAGCACCAGGGGGGGGGAAACTGAAGCTTTCTTT	CASTRGGETEAFF
18	few	TRBV6-6	TRBD2	TRBJ2-4	TGTGCCAGCAGTCCGTTTGGTAGCGGGGGCCGAGCCAAAAACATTCAGTACTTC	CASSPFGSGGRAKNIQYF
15	-	TRBV19	-	TRBJ1-2	TGTGCCAGTAGTATAGATAAAAGTGGGCCGGATGGCTACACCTTC	CASSIDKSGPDGYTF
16	-	TRBV10-3	TRBD1	TRBJ1-2	TGTGCCATCAACCGGGCAGGGGGTGCAAGTCCGCATGGCTACACCTTC	CAINRAGGASPHGYTF
13	-	TRBV6-5	TRBD1	TRBJ1-1	TGTGCCAGCAGTCTGAGGGGGCACACTGAAGCTTTCTTT	CASSLRGHTEAFF
16	-	TRBV9	-	TRBJ1-4	TGTGCCAGCAGCGTAGCCCAGGGTCACTCTAATGAAAAACTGTTTTTT	CASSVAQGHSNEKLFF
15	-	TRBV10-3	TRBD1	TRBJ1-4	TGTGCCATCAGTCAGGGACAGAAAAGTAATGAAAAACTGTTTTTT	CAISQGQKSNEKLFF
15	-	TRBV3-1/TRBV3-2	TRBD1	TRBJ1-1	TGTGCCAGCAGCCAAGGGGTTGGACAGGGTAGTGAAGCTTTCTTT	CASSQGVGQGSEAFF
14	-	TRBV5-1	-	TRBJ1-1	TGCGCCAGCAGCCCGGGACTTTTGAACACTGAAGCTTTCTTT	CASSPGLLNTEAFF
13	-	TRBV19	-	TRBJ2-7	TGTGCCAGTAGTATGGCAGATTCCTACGAGCAGTACTTC	CASSMADSYEQYF
14	-	TRBV5-6	TRBD1	TRBJ2-7	TGTGCCAGCAGCCGGTGGGGACAGGGATCCGAGCAGTACTTC	CASSRWGQGSEQYF
15	-	TRBV24-1	TRBD1	TRBJ1-2	TGTGCCACCAGTGAGGGGGGGGACAGGGGCCCCGGCTACACCTTC	CATSEGGDRGPGYTF
16	-	TRBV6-1	TRBD1	TRBJ2-7	TGTGCCAGCAGTGGATTCTCTGACAGGGATGACTACGAGCAGTACTTC	CASSGFSDRDDYEQYF
14	once	TRBV19	-	TRBJ1-5	TGTGCCAGTAGTAAAGTAGGGGTTTCTCAGCCCCAGCATTTT	CASSKVGVSQPQHF
14	-	TRBV10-3	TRBD1	TRBJ2-3	TGTGCCATCAGGGGACAGGGTGGCACAGATACGCAGTATTTT	CAIRGQGGTDTQYF
15	-	TRBV9	TRBD1	TRBJ2-7	TGTGCCAGCAGCGTAGCTACAGGGGACCTATACGAGCAGTACTTC	CASSVATGDLYEQYF
15	-	TRBV7-3	TRBD1	TRBJ1-1	TGTGCCAGCAGCTTATCTGGGACAGGGTCGAGTGAAGCTTTCTTT	CASSLSGTGSSEAFF
17	-	TRBV28	TRBD2	TRBJ2-5	TGTGCCAGCAGTACCAGGACTAGCGGACTTCACCAAGAGACCCAGTACTTC	CASSTRTSGLHQETQYF
15	-	TRBV3-1/TRBV3-2	TRBD1	TRBJ1-1	TGTGCCAGCAGCCAAGATTCGACAGGGGGAACTGAAGCTTTCTTT	CASSQDSTGGTEAFF
14	-	TRBV25-1	-	TRBJ1-1	TGTGCCAGCAGTGAACCAGGGTGGACAACTGAAGCTTTCTTT	CASSEPGWTTEAFF
13	-	TRBV29-1	-	TRBJ2-7	TGCAGCGTTGAAGTACAGCACACCTACGAGCAGTACTTC	CSVEVQHTYEQYF
13	-	TRBV7-9	-	TRBJ2-7	TGTGCCAGCAGCCCCATGACGGGGTACGAGCAGTACTTC	CASSPMTGYEQYF
15	once	TRBV4-1	TRBD1	TRBJ1-4	TGCGCCAGCAGACAGAAGGGACAGGGGAATGAAAAACTGTTTTTT	CASRQKGQGNEKLFF
15	-	TRBV3-1/TRBV3-2	TRBD2	TRBJ2-5	TGTGCCAGCACCGACAGCGGGGGGGCTCAAGAGACCCAGTACTTC	CASTDSGGAQETQYF
15	-	TRBV19	TRBD2	TRBJ2-7	TGTGCCAGTCGGTCGGGGGGGGCGATAAATGACGAGCAGTACTTC	CASRSGGAINDEQYF
15	once	TRBV20-1	-	TRBJ2-7	TGCAGTGCTAGTTCGGGGTCCCGTGGGTCCTACGAGCAGTACTTC	CSASSGSRGSYEQYF
13	-	TRBV29-1	-	TRBJ2-7	TGCAGCGTTGGCGGGACAGATGTCTACGAGCAGTACTTC	CSVGGTDVYEQYF
19	-	TRBV5-4	TRBD1	TRBJ2-3	TGTGCCAGCAGCTTGGTGTGGGCTGGGACAGGGGCGGGCACAGATACGCAGTATTTT	CASSLVWAGTGAGTDTQYF
14	-	TRBV15	-	TRBJ2-1	TGTGCCACCAGCAGAGAGTCAGGTTTGGCCGAGCAGTTCTTC	CATSRESGLAEQFF
14	once	TRBV6-4	-	TRBJ1-2	TGTGCCAGCAGTGAACTTTACAGAATCTATGGCTACACCTTC	CASSELYRIYGYTF
14	-	TRBV7-8	TRBD1	TRBJ1-2	TGTGCCAGCAGCGCGGACAGGGGGCTGGATGGCTACACCTTC	CASSADRGLDGYTF
14	-	TRBV18	-	TRBJ1-1	TGTGCCAGCTCACCACAATCTCAGCCACTAGAAGCTTTCTTT	CASSPQSQPLEAFF
15	-	TRBV7-2	TRBD2	TRBJ2-1	TGTGCCAGCAGCCCCCGGACTAGCGGGAACAATGAGCAGTTCTTC	CASSPRTSGNNEQFF
14	-	TRBV19	TRBD1	TRBJ1-2	TGTGCCAGTAGTATAGGACAGGGCCCCTATGGCTACACCTTC	CASSIGQGPYGYTF
12	-	TRBV5-1	-	TRBJ1-1	TGCGCCAGCAGCTTTCAGAACACTGAAGCTTTCTTT	CASSFQNTEAFF
13	-	TRBV19	TRBD2	TRBJ2-7	TGTGCCACCGGGACTAGCGGGGGGTACGAGCAGTACTTC	CATGTSGGYEQYF
15	few	TRBV11-2	-	TRBJ2-7	TGTGCCAGCAGCTTAGGACAGCTATATGCACTCGAGCAGTACTTC	CASSLGQLYALEQYF
17	-	TRBV5-6	-	TRBJ2-2	TGTGCCAGCAGCTTCGGCGTGGGGGAGGAAAACACCGGGGAGCTGTTTTTT	CASSFGVGEENTGELFF
14	-	TRBV19	-	TRBJ1-3	TGTGCCAGTAACACCGCAGGGGTCGGAAACACCATATATTTT	CASNTAGVGNTIYF
13	-	TRBV27	-	TRBJ1-2	TGTGCCAGCAGTCAGGGGAATGGTCGTGGCTACACCTTC	CASSQGNGRGYTF